This TCR beta chain was recorded in a study of T-cell reconstitution after alpha-beta-depleted transplantation in children. Study conclusions and caveats: Several hundred expanded graft clones reportedly supplied alpha-beta T cells about two months after transplant. Diversity of TCRbeta at day 60 was high in some patients, arising from surviving recipient T cells and thymic progenitors. Among T cells one year after transplant, newly produced cells accounted for most counts and diversity.

Germline CDR1 LGHNA, CDR2 YSLEER. Trimming cost V 1 base and J 7 bases, with 7 bases left between them. The CDR3 is 13 amino acids. This clonotype was seen at least ten times. What it binds is unknown. Unique molecular identifiers were used to barcode this TCRbeta library. From the PCR reads, TCRdb called clonotypes with MiXCR, one entry per CDR3 protein. Of 480,000 or so distinct CDR3 sequences in the sample, roughly a tenth were seen once. This sequence was found in a child aged 2 to 15 with inherited bone marrow failure, due to receive a stem cell transplant. The chain uses TRBV4-3 and TRBJ1-4; no reliable D call. The sequencing used PBMCs, collected before TCRalphabeta/CD19-depleted stem cell transplant. CDR3 sequence (DNA): TGCGCCAGCAGCCAAGTCTACGGTGAAAAACTGTTTTTT. Amino acid sequence: CASSQVYGEKLFF.